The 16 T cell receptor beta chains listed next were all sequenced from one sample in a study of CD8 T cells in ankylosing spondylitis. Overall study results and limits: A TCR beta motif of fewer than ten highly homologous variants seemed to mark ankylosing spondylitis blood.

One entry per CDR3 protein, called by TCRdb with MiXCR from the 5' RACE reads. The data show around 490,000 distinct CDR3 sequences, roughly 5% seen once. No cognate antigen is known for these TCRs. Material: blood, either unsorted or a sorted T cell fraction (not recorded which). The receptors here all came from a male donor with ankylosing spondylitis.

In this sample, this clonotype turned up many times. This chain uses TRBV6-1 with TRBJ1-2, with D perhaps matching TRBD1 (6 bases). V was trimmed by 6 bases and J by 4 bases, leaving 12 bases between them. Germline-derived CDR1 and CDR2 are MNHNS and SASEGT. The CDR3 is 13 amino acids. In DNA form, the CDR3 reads TGTGCCAGCAGGGACAGCAGCATCTATGGCTACACCTTC. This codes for CASRDSSIYGYTF.

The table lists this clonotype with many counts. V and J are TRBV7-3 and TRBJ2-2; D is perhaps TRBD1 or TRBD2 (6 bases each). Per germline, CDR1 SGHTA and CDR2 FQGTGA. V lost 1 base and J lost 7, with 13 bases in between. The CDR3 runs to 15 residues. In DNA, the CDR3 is TGTGCCAGCAGCTTAAGGGGGGCGCTTAACGGGGAGCTGTTTTTT. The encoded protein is CASSLRGALNGELFF.

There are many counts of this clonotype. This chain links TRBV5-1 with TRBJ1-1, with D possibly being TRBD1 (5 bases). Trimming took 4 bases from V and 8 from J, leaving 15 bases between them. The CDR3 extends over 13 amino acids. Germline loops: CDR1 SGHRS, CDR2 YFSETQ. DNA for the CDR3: TGCGCCAGCAGCGTCGGGACCTCAGGGGAAGCTTTCTTT. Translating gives CASSVGTSGEAFF.

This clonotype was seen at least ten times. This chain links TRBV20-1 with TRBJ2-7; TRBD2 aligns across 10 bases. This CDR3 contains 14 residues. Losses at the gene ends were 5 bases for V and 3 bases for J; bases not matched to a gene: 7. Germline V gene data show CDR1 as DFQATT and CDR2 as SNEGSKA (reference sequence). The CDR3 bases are TGCAGTGCTGGCACTTGGACTAGCGGCTACGAGCAGTACTTC. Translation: CSAGTWTSGYEQYF.

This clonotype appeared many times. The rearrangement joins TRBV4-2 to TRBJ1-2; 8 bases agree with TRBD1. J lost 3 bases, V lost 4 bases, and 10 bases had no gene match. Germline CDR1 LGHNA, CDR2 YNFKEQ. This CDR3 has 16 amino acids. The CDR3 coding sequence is TGTGCCAGCAGCCTGGGACAGGAGACGTCCTACTATGGCTACACCTTC. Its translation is CASSLGQETSYYGYTF.

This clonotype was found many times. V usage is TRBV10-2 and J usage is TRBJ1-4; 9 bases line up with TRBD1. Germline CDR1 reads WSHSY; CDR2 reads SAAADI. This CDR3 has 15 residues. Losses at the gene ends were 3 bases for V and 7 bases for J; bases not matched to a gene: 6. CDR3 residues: CASSDGTGSTEKLFF. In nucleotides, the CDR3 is TGCGCCAGCAGTGACGGGACAGGGTCGACTGAAAAACTGTTTTTT.

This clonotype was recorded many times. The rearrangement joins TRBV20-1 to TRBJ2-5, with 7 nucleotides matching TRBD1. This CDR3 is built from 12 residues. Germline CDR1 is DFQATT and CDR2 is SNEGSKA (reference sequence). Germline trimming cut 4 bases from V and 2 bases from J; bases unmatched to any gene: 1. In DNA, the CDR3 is TGCAGTGCTATCAGGGGGCAAGAGACCCAGTACTTC. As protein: CSAIRGQETQYF.

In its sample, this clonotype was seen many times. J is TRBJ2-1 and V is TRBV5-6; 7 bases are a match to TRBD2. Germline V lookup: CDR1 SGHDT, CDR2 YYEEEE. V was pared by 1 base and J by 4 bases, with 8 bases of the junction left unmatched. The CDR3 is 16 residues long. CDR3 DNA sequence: TGTGCCAGCAGCTTGTACCGCGGGAGTTTGTACAATGAGCAGTTCTTC. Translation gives CASSLYRGSLYNEQFF.

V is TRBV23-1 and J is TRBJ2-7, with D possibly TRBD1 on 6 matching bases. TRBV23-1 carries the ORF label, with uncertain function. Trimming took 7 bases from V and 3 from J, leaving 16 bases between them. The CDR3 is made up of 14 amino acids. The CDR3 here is CASTSETGLYEQYF. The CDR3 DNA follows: TGCGCCAGCACCTCCGAGACAGGACTCTACGAGCAGTACTTC.

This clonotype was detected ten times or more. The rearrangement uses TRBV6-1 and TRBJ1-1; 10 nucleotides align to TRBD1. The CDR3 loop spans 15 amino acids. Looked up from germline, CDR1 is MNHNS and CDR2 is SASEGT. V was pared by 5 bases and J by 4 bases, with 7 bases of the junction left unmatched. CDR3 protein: CASSQTGTGVTEAFF. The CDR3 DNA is TGTGCCAGCAGTCAAACCGGGACAGGGGTCACTGAAGCTTTCTTT.

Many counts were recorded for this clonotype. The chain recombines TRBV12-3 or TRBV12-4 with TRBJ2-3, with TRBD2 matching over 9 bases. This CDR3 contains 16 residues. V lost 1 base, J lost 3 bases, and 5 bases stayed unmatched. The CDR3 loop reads CASSLEAGGRTDTQYF. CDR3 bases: TGTGCCAGCAGTTTAGAGGCGGGGGGGCGGACAGATACGCAGTATTTT.

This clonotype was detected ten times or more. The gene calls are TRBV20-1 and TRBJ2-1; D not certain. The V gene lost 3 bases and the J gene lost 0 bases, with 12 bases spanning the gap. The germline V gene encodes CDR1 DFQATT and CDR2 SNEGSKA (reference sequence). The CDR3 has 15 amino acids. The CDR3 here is CSASRSASSYNEQFF. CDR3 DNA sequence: TGCAGTGCTAGTCGTTCAGCGTCCTCCTACAATGAGCAGTTCTTC.

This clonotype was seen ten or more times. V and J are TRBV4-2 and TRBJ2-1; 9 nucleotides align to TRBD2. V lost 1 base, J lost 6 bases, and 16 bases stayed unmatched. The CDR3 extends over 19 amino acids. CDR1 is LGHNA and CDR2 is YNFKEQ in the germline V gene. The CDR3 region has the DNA TGTGCCAGCAGCCAAGGTGACTGGGGGGCCAGCGGGGGGTCCAATGAGCAGTTCTTC. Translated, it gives CASSQGDWGASGGSNEQFF.

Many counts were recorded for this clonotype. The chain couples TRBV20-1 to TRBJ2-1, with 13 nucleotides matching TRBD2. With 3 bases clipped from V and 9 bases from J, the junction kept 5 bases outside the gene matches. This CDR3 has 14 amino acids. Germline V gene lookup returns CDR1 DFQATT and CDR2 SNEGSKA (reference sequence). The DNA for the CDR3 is TGCAGTGCTAGTAGCGGACTAGCGGGAGCTGAGCAGTTCTTC. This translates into CSASSGLAGAEQFF.

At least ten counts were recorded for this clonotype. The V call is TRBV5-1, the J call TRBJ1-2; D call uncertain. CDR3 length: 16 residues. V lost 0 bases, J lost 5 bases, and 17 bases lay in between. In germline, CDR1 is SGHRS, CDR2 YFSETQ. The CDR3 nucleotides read TGCGCCAGCAGCTTGGGCTTCGCAGAGATGATATATGGCTACACCTTC. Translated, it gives CASSLGFAEMIYGYTF.

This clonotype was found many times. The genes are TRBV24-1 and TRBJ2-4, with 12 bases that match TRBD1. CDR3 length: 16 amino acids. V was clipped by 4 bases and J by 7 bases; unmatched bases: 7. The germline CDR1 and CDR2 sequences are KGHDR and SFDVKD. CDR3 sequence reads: CATSDSGTGGANIQYF. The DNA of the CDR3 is TGTGCCACCAGTGACTCCGGGACAGGGGGCGCGAACATTCAGTACTTC.